The 24 T cell receptor beta chains in this list originate from one sample, sequenced in a study of T-cell memory formation after mild COVID-19. One entry per CDR3 protein, called by TCRdb with MiXCR from the 5' RACE reads. Of more than 150,000 distinct CDR3 sequences in the sample, about 9.9% are singletons; the top ten hold approximately 4%. Source material: PBMCs or a T cell subset sorted from them (not recorded which). The receptors shown here come from a man between 18 and 35 years old who had mild COVID-19 (a few samples of this study predate the infection). Cell type and time point are not known.

This clonotype came up a few times. The chain employs TRBV6-2 or TRBV6-3 and TRBJ1-1, with D possibly being TRBD1 (6 bases). Trimming cost V 4 bases and J 8 bases, with 11 bases left between them. The CDR3 runs to 12 residues. The germline gives CDR1 MNHEY, CDR2 SVGEGT. The CDR3 region has the DNA TGTGCCAGCAGTTTCGGACAGACCGAAGCTTTCTTT. Residues: CASSFGQTEAFF.

This clonotype was counted a few times. This chain uses TRBV25-1 with TRBJ1-2; D gene uncertain. V dropped 1 base and J dropped 4 bases, with 4 bases sitting between them. This CDR3 region has 12 residues. CDR1 is MGHDK, CDR2 SYGVNS, per germline. The CDR3 DNA sequence: TGTGCCAGCAGTGAATTCCCCTATGGCTACACCTTC. It encodes CASSEFPYGYTF.

The V gene is TRBV7-8, the J gene TRBJ2-1; 9 bases agree with TRBD2. The CDR3 totals 15 residues. Germline V gene lookup returns CDR1 SGHVS and CDR2 FQNEAQ. Trimming at V came to 5 bases and at J to 5 bases, leaving 7 bases not matched to a gene. CDR3 amino acids: CASSPRLAAHNEQFF. The CDR3 region has the DNA TGTGCCAGCAGCCCTAGACTAGCGGCTCACAATGAGCAGTTCTTC. Drawing the rest from reference TRBV7-8 and TRBJ2-1, the complete variable domain is GAGVSQSPRYKVAKRGQDVALRCDPISGHVSLFWYQQALGQGPEFLTYFQNEAQLDKSGLPSDRFFAERPEGSVSTLKIQRTQQEDSAVYLCASSPRLAAHNEQFFGPGTRLTVL.

The chain combines TRBV2 with TRBJ1-6, with D hard to call. The CDR3 length is 19 residues. Germline-derived CDR1 and CDR2 are SNHLY and FYNNEI. Trimming pared 4 bases from V and 1 base from J, leaving 20 bases between. The DNA for the CDR3 is TGTGCCAGCAGTGCTATTGGGCTCGTGATGATTTCCTATAATTCACCCCTCCACTTT. Translated: CASSAIGLVMISYNSPLHF. Full variable domain (rest looked up from reference TRBV2 and TRBJ1-6): EPEVTQTPSHQVTQMGQEVILRCVPISNHLYFYWYRQILGQKVEFLVSFYNNEISEKSEIFDDQFSVERPDGSNFTLKIRSTKLEDSAMYFCASSAIGLVMISYNSPLHFGNGTRLTVT.

This clonotype was found a few times. This chain's CDR3 is CSARPMDPNHLAKNIQYF. The CDR3 DNA is TGCAGTGCTAGACCCATGGACCCTAATCATCTAGCCAAAAACATTCAGTACTTC. This sequence joins TRBV20-1 and TRBJ2-4; no clear D. There are 18 residues in the CDR3. Between the trimmed V and J ends, which lost 2 bases and 0 bases, there was a span of 20 bases. Germline V lookup: CDR1 DFQATT, CDR2 SNEGSKA (reference sequence).

This rearrangement joins TRBV6-1 to TRBJ1-1, with unresolved D. CDR3 length: 13 residues. Germline lookup yields CDR1 MNHNS and CDR2 SASEGT. V gave up 2 bases and J gave up 5 bases, with 9 bases separating them. CDR3 region: CASSEIIPTEAFF. As DNA, the CDR3 is TGTGCCAGCAGTGAAATTATCCCGACTGAAGCTTTCTTT.

In its sample, this clonotype was seen a few times. The chain links TRBV7-2 to TRBJ2-5; no reliable D call. CDR3 size: 13 residues. The ends were cut back, 1 base at V and 5 bases at J, with 8 bases in the middle. Germline V gives CDR1 SGHTA, CDR2 FQGNSA. CDR3 coding DNA: TGTGCCAGCAGCTTAGTCTCCCTGGAGACCCAGTACTTC. Translating gives CASSLVSLETQYF.

The rearrangement uses TRBV6-6 and TRBJ2-3, with D perhaps matching TRBD2 (6 bases). Deletions cut 5 bases from V and 7 bases from J, with 16 bases between. The CDR3 extends over 14 amino acids. The germline gives CDR1 MNHNY, CDR2 SVGAGI (reference sequence). As DNA, the CDR3 is TGTGCCAGCAGTGACCCGCGGGGTGTACATACGCAGTATTTT. This translates into CASSDPRGVHTQYF.

The chain joins TRBV10-1 to TRBJ2-7; 7 bases agree with TRBD2. Germline CDR1 is WNHNN and CDR2 is SYGVQD (reference sequence). The length of the CDR3 is 15 residues. The V segment lost 3 bases and the J segment 2 bases; nucleotides outside the gene matches: 7. CDR3 region: CASSDSPGTTYEQYF. The CDR3 DNA reads TGCGCCAGCAGTGATAGTCCGGGGACTACCTACGAGCAGTACTTC.

This clonotype has a count of ten or more. V and J are TRBV5-1 and TRBJ2-3; TRBD1 matches 8 bases. Germline V gives CDR1 SGHRS, CDR2 YFSETQ. The CDR3 loop spans 16 amino acids. Trimming took 4 bases from V and 2 from J; bases not matched to a gene: 9. CDR3 coding DNA: TGCGCCAGCAGCCACTCAAGGACAGGGATCACAGATACGCAGTATTTT. As protein: CASSHSRTGITDTQYF.

This clonotype has a handful of counts. The rearrangement links TRBV5-1 to TRBJ1-2; D uncertain. Trimming removed 3 bases at V and 3 bases at J, with 15 bases between. Germline CDR1 is SGHRS and CDR2 is YFSETQ. The CDR3 length is 15 residues. CDR3 DNA: TGCGCCAGCAGCTGGTCAGGAGGAGGTGACTATGGCTACACCTTC. It translates to CASSWSGGGDYGYTF.

This chain joins TRBV25-1 and TRBJ2-5; D not certain. Trimming stripped 5 bases from V and 7 bases from J, with 14 bases between. CDR3 length: 13 residues. Germline CDR1 reads MGHDK; CDR2 reads SYGVNS. The CDR3 reads CASSSSNLGTQYF. In nucleotides, the CDR3 is TGTGCCAGCAGTTCTAGTAACCTAGGGACCCAGTACTTC.

This clonotype has just a few counts. The genes are TRBV12-3 or TRBV12-4 and TRBJ2-7; weak D call: TRBD1 (5 bases). This CDR3 spans 13 amino acids. Between the trimmed V and J ends, which lost 5 bases and 7 bases, there was a span of 15 bases. In DNA, the CDR3 is TGTGCCAGCAGTACCCGACAGCTTCGGGAGCAGTACTTC. Translation: CASSTRQLREQYF.

This clonotype has ten or more counts. The chain is built from TRBV7-2 and TRBJ1-2, with D possibly TRBD1 on 5 matching bases. Trimming pared 3 bases from V and 8 bases from J, leaving 22 bases between. CDR3 length equals 16 residues. Germline CDR1 SGHTA, CDR2 FQGNSA. This chain's CDR3 is CASSFNRGSAGSGYTF. CDR3 in DNA: TGTGCCAGCAGCTTCAATCGGGGGTCGGCTGGTTCCGGCTACACCTTC.

V and J are TRBV5-6 and TRBJ1-1; D is unresolved. With 2 bases removed from V and 0 bases from J, the gap between germline ends came to 8 bases. This CDR3 region has 14 residues. The germline gives CDR1 SGHDT, CDR2 YYEEEE. The CDR3 bases are TGTGCCAGCAGCTTCAACAGATTGAACACTGAAGCTTTCTTT. Translating it yields CASSFNRLNTEAFF.

V is TRBV10-3 and J is TRBJ2-3, with D tentatively TRBD1 or TRBD2 (5 bases each). V was trimmed by 3 bases and J by 3 bases, leaving 13 bases between them. The CDR3 spans 15 residues. The germline gives CDR1 ENHRY, CDR2 SYGVKD. In DNA, the CDR3 is TGTGCCATCAGTGACTCCCAGGGCGGGACAGATACGCAGTATTTT. Protein sequence: CAISDSQGGTDTQYF.

The table lists this clonotype with a few counts. This rearrangement joins TRBV5-1 to TRBJ2-3, with TRBD2 matching over 11 bases. The CDR3 is made up of 17 amino acids. Germline values: CDR1 SGHRS, CDR2 YFSETQ. V shed 2 bases and J 1 base; nucleotides not matched to a gene: 6. CDR3 DNA sequence: TGCGCCAGCAGCTTCACTAGCGGGGGTCCGGGCACAGATACGCAGTATTTT. This sequence encodes CASSFTSGGPGTDTQYF.

The rearrangement links TRBV9 to TRBJ2-3, with D maybe TRBD1 (5 bases). The CDR3 extends over 12 amino acids. Germline V gene data show CDR1 as SGDLS and CDR2 as YYNGEE. The V and J ends lost 4 bases and 4 bases respectively, with 7 bases between them. CDR3 protein: CASSRQSDTQYF. CDR3 DNA sequence: TGTGCCAGCAGCCGACAGTCAGATACGCAGTATTTT.

The J gene is TRBJ1-1, the V gene TRBV6-5, with D hard to call. The V end lost 4 bases, the J end lost 6 bases, and 6 bases lay between the germline ends. The germline V gene encodes CDR1 MNHEY and CDR2 SVGAGI. CDR3 size: 11 residues. This CDR3 reads CASSWGSEAFF. CDR3 sequence (DNA): TGTGCCAGCAGTTGGGGATCTGAAGCTTTCTTT.

This clonotype was picked up many times. The chain carries TRBV12-5 and TRBJ2-3; either TRBD1 or TRBD2 may supply D (6 bases each). This CDR3 has 16 residues. The V gene's germline CDR1 is LGHNT and CDR2 FRNRAP. Trimming took 7 bases from V and 0 from J, leaving 17 bases between them. The CDR3, as DNA: TGTGCTAGTGTTCGCGGGACAACGCCTAGCACAGATACGCAGTATTTT. Its translation: CASVRGTTPSTDTQYF.

V usage is TRBV20-1 and J usage is TRBJ2-6; the D call may be TRBD1 or TRBD2 (5 bases each). This CDR3 is 15 amino acids long. Germline loops: CDR1 DFQATT, CDR2 SNEGSKA (reference sequence). V was clipped by 6 bases and J by 1 base, with 13 bases between them. The CDR3 DNA is TGCAGTGCCCCTGGCTGGGGGTCTGGGGCCAACGTCCTGACTTTC. As protein: CSAPGWGSGANVLTF.

This clonotype has a handful of counts. This chain joins TRBV4-3 and TRBJ1-2; TRBD1 might be the D (6 bases). V was cut by 1 base and J by 4 bases, with 16 bases left in between. The CDR3 consists of 16 residues. Germline lookup yields CDR1 LGHNA and CDR2 YSLEER. CDR3 sequence (DNA): TGCGCCAGCAGCCAAGCCGGCGGGGGCGCGAGCTATGGCTACACCTTC. Protein product: CASSQAGGGASYGYTF.

This clonotype has more than one count but fewer than ten. The chain uses TRBV6-1 and TRBJ1-3; D ambiguous. Per the germline V gene, CDR1 is MNHNS and CDR2 is SASEGT. CDR3 length: 16 amino acids. V lost 4 bases and J 0 bases, leaving 13 bases between the germline ends. Here the CDR3 DNA reads TGTGCCAGCAGTGTATCCCGGACGGCCTCTGGAAACACCATATATTTT. Translation: CASSVSRTASGNTIYF.

This sequence joins TRBV6-5 and TRBJ1-2; D remains ambiguous. Germline V gene sequence: CDR1 MNHEY, CDR2 SVGAGI. The ends were cut back, 5 bases at V and 5 bases at J, with 15 bases in the middle. This CDR3 is built from 14 residues. This CDR3 is CASSNAGRWYGYTF. For the CDR3, the DNA is TGTGCCAGCAGTAATGCCGGGAGGTGGTATGGCTACACCTTC.